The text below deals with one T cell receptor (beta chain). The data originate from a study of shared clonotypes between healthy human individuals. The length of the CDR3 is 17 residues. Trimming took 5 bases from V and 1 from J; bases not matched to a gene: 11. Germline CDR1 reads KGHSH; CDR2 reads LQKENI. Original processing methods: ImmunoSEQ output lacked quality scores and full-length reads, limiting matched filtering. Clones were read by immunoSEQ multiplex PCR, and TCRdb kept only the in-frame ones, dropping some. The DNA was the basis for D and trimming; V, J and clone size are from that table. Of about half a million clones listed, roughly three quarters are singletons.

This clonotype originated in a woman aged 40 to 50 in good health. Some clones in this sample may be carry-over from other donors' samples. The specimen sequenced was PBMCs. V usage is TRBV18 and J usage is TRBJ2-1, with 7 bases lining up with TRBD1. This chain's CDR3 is CASSVSTGLGSYNEQFF. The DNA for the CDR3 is TGTGCCAGCTCAGTCTCGACAGGGTTAGGGTCCTACAATGAGCAGTTCTTC.